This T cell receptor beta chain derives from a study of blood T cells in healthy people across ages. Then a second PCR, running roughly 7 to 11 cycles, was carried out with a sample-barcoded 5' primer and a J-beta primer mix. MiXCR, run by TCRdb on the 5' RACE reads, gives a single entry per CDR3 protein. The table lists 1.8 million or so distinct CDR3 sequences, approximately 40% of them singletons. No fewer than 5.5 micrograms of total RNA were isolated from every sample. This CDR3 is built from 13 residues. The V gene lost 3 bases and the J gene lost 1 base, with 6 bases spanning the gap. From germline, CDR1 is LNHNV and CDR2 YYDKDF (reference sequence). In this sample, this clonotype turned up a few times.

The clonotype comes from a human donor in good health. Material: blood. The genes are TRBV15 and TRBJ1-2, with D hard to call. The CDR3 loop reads CATSRAHNYGYTF. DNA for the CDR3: TGTGCCACCAGCAGGGCGCATAACTATGGCTACACCTTC.